This passage covers 19 T cell receptor beta chains from one sample sequenced in a study of blood T cell repertoires in COVID-19. TCRdb's copy holds only in-frame clones and misses some; the assay was immunoSEQ multiplex PCR. Among about 100,000 clones listed, about 89% were seen once. The specimen sequenced was peripheral blood. These receptors were taken from a woman aged 30 to 39 with acute or convalescent COVID-19.

V gene TRBV29-1 combines with J gene TRBJ2-7; 8 bases map to TRBD1. Germline CDR1 and CDR2: SQVTM and ANQGSEA. After removal of 4 bases from V and 5 bases from J, the junction contained 16 bases not matched to a gene. This CDR3 spans 16 amino acids. The CDR3 DNA follows: TGCAGCGTTGTAAAGGGAGACAGGGGTTGGATGGACGAGCAGTACTTC. Amino acid sequence: CSVVKGDRGWMDEQYF.

This chain connects TRBV5-1 to TRBJ2-3; D remains unclear. Germline loops: CDR1 SGHRS, CDR2 YFSETQ. CDR3 size: 14 residues. V shed 4 bases and J shed 0 bases, with 9 bases lying between them. In DNA, the CDR3 is TGCGCCAGCAGCCCCCACCTAAGCACAGATACGCAGTATTTT. It encodes CASSPHLSTDTQYF.

The gene calls are TRBV11-1 and TRBJ1-2; 7 bases line up with TRBD1. From germline, CDR1 is SGHAT and CDR2 FQDESV (reference sequence). This CDR3 is 15 amino acids long. V dropped 5 bases and J dropped 3; count of bases not matched to a gene: 9. Written as DNA, the CDR3 is TGTGCCAGCAGCATGCCGCAGGGGGAACACTATGGCTACACCTTC. Translating it yields CASSMPQGEHYGYTF.

V usage is TRBV5-8 and J usage is TRBJ1-1; 8 nucleotides match TRBD1. Germline loops: CDR1 SGHTS, CDR2 YDEGEE. V gave up 2 bases and J gave up 2 bases; unmatched junction bases: 2. The CDR3 contains 14 residues. For the CDR3, the DNA is TGTGCCAGCAGCTTTGACAGGGGAAACACTGAAGCTTTCTTT. Its translation: CASSFDRGNTEAFF.

The chain recombines TRBV10-3 with TRBJ1-6, with a possible D match to TRBD1 (5 bases). In germline, CDR1 is ENHRY, CDR2 SYGVKD. V was cut by 4 bases and J by 6 bases, with 10 bases left in between. This CDR3 has 14 amino acids. The CDR3 nucleotides read TGTGCCATCAGTGGGGGGGAGTTTAATTCACCCCTCCACTTT. Translating gives CAISGGEFNSPLHF.

The chain links TRBV6-5 to TRBJ2-2; TRBD2 is a possible D gene (5 bases). The CDR3 loop spans 15 amino acids. V shed 6 bases and J shed 4 bases, with 15 bases lying between them. CDR1 and CDR2 from the germline V gene are MNHEY and SVGAGI. CDR3 nucleotide sequence: TGTGCCAGCAGCCGGGGAGACCTGGGCACCGGGGAGCTGTTTTTT. Amino acid sequence: CASSRGDLGTGELFF.

The V gene is TRBV4-1, the J gene TRBJ1-6; maybe TRBD1 (6 bases). This CDR3 comprises 14 residues. Trimming took 2 bases from V and 7 from J, leaving 9 bases between them. Germline CDR1 and CDR2: MGHRA and YSYEKL. CDR3 bases: TGCGCCAGCAGCCAACGCAGGGGCAATTCACCCCTCCACTTT. Translation gives CASSQRRGNSPLHF.

DNA of the CDR3: TGTGCCAGCAGTTACTCGGAGACGGTATACGAGCAGTACTTC. It is translated as CASSYSETVYEQYF. The chain is built from TRBV6-5 and TRBJ2-7; D is unclear. V was clipped by 0 bases and J by 4 bases, with 10 bases between them. Germline V gives CDR1 MNHEY, CDR2 SVGAGI. The CDR3 length is 14 residues.

This chain joins TRBV2 and TRBJ1-1; D might be TRBD1 (5 bases). The V end was cut by 10 bases, the J end by 2 bases, with 14 bases between. The length of the CDR3 is 13 residues. Germline values: CDR1 SNHLY, CDR2 FYNNEI. The CDR3 here is CATIRGPNTEAFF. DNA of the CDR3: TGTGCCACCATTAGGGGCCCCAACACTGAAGCTTTCTTT.

V and J are TRBV4-1 and TRBJ1-2; no clear D. CDR3 length: 14 amino acids. Trimming took 1 base from V and 2 from J, leaving 8 bases between them. Germline V gene data show CDR1 as MGHRA and CDR2 as YSYEKL. DNA of the CDR3: TGCGCCAGCAGCCAAGGGACTGAGAACTATGGCTACACCTTC. It translates to CASSQGTENYGYTF.

This rearrangement joins TRBV28 to TRBJ2-7; perhaps TRBD1 as D (5 bases). The V and J ends lost 3 bases and 2 bases respectively, with 11 bases between them. Germline lookup yields CDR1 MDHEN and CDR2 SYDVKM. The CDR3 length is 14 residues. The CDR3, as DNA: TGTGCCAGCAGTTTGCAGGGAACGGCCTACGAGCAGTACTTC. Encoded protein: CASSLQGTAYEQYF. Full variable domain (rest looked up from reference TRBV28 and TRBJ2-7): DVKVTQSSRYLVKRTGEKVFLECVQDMDHENMFWYRQDPGLGLRLIYFSYDVKMKEKGDIPEGYSVSREKKERFSLILESASTNQTSMYLCASSLQGTAYEQYFGPGTRLTVT.

The chain joins TRBV18 to TRBJ1-2; possibly TRBD1 for D (6 bases). Per germline, CDR1 KGHSH and CDR2 LQKENI. The CDR3 is 13 amino acids. V lost 3 bases to trimming and J lost 5 bases, with 10 bases between them. The CDR3 region has the DNA TGTGCCAGCTCACCCGGGACACAGTATGGCTACACCTTC. Protein sequence: CASSPGTQYGYTF.

This clone was observed a few times. The genes are TRBV30 and TRBJ2-7; perhaps TRBD2 as D (6 bases). V was trimmed by 3 bases and J by 0 bases, leaving 12 bases between them. The CDR3 sequence is 14 residues long. Germline CDR1 reads GTSNPN; CDR2 reads SVGIG (reference sequence). The CDR3 DNA sequence: TGTGCCTGGAGGGGGAGGCGAGCCTCCTACGAGCAGTACTTC. Translated, it gives CAWRGRRASYEQYF.

This clone occurred a few times. V and J are TRBV15 and TRBJ2-1, with 13 bases aligning to TRBD2. J lost 6 bases, V lost 1 base, and 9 bases had no gene match. The CDR3 runs to 18 residues. Germline loops: CDR1 LNHNV, CDR2 YYDKDF (reference sequence). CDR3 DNA sequence: TGTGCCACCAGCAGAGGGACTAGCGGGAGCTTGGGTTTCAATGAGCAGTTCTTC. Its protein product is CATSRGTSGSLGFNEQFF.

The chain employs TRBV29-1 and TRBJ1-2, with 7 bases identical to TRBD1. Germline V gives CDR1 SQVTM, CDR2 ANQGSEA. CDR3 size: 11 residues. Here the CDR3 reads CRAGQDYGYTF. The CDR3 coding sequence is TGCAGAGCAGGACAGGACTATGGCTACACCTTC.

The chain employs TRBV28 and TRBJ1-6; tentative D call: TRBD1 (5 bases). With 6 bases removed from V and 11 bases from J, the gap between germline ends came to 17 bases. Germline V gene lookup returns CDR1 MDHEN and CDR2 SYDVKM. This CDR3 comprises 14 residues. This CDR3 reads CASSLQRTSTPLHF. The CDR3 DNA sequence: TGTGCCAGCAGCCTACAGAGGACATCGACACCCCTCCACTTT. The whole variable domain, remainder taken from reference TRBV28 and TRBJ1-6, is DVKVTQSSRYLVKRTGEKVFLECVQDMDHENMFWYRQDPGLGLRLIYFSYDVKMKEKGDIPEGYSVSREKKERFSLILESASTNQTSMYLCASSLQRTSTPLHFGNGTRLTVT.

The chain joins TRBV6-1 to TRBJ1-1; tentatively, D is TRBD1 (6 bases). V was pared by 1 base and J by 4 bases, with 10 bases between. CDR3 length equals 14 residues. The germline gives CDR1 MNHNS, CDR2 SASEGT. The CDR3 DNA reads as TGTGCCAGCAGTGAAGGGACAGAGTCCACTGAAGCTTTCTTT. Protein sequence: CASSEGTESTEAFF.

The chain is built from TRBV7-8 and TRBJ2-1, with D possibly TRBD1 on 5 matching bases. Germline assignment: CDR1 SGHVS and CDR2 FQNEAQ. CDR3 length: 13 amino acids. Trimming stripped 0 bases from V and 9 bases from J, with 9 bases between. The CDR3 reads CASSLAGVGEQFF. The CDR3 DNA reads TGTGCCAGCAGCTTAGCAGGGGTAGGTGAGCAGTTCTTC. Filled out from reference TRBV7-8 and TRBJ2-1, the complete variable domain reads GAGVSQSPRYKVAKRGQDVALRCDPISGHVSLFWYQQALGQGPEFLTYFQNEAQLDKSGLPSDRFFAERPEGSVSTLKIQRTQQEDSAVYLCASSLAGVGEQFFGPGTRLTVL.

The table lists this clone with a few counts. The sample carries other DNA sequences with the same CDR3. CDR3 nucleotides: TGTGCCAGCTCACCACCCGGGAGTAGCACAGATACGCAGTATTTT. Protein sequence: CASSPPGSSTDTQYF. V is TRBV18 and J is TRBJ2-3; maybe TRBD2 (6 bases). CDR1 is KGHSH, CDR2 LQKENI, per germline. This CDR3 region has 15 residues. The V end was cut by 0 bases, the J end by 0 bases, with 7 bases between.